This T cell receptor beta chain was found in a study of blood T cells in healthy people across ages. Combining a sample-barcoded 5' primer with a J-beta primer mix, a second PCR ran for roughly 7 to 12 cycles. TCRdb reanalysed the 5' RACE reads using MiXCR and keeps one entry per CDR3 protein. The table lists 1.5 million to 2 million distinct CDR3 sequences, 28% of them singletons. Losses at the gene ends were 3 bases for V and 2 bases for J; bases not matched to a gene: 6. There are 15 residues in the CDR3. Germline-derived CDR1 and CDR2 are SGHTA and FQGNSA. Per sample, a minimum of 6 million PBMCs were isolated.

The chain recombines TRBV7-2 with TRBJ2-5; 7 bases agree with TRBD2. This receptor was obtained from a woman in her 30s in good health. Material: blood. CDR3 nucleotide sequence: TGTGCCAGCAGCTTCCCTGGGACTACTCAAGAGACCCAGTACTTC. As protein: CASSFPGTTQETQYF.